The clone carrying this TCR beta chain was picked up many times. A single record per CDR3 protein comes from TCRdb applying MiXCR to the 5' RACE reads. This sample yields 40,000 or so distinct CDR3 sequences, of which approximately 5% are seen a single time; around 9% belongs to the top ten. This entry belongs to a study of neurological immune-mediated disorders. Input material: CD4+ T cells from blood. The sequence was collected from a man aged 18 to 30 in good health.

CDR3 residues: CASRYDQLASEQYF. The CDR3 coding sequence is TGTGCCAGCAGATATGATCAGTTAGCGTCCGAGCAGTACTTC. The V call is TRBV6-5, the J call TRBJ2-7, with TRBD2 as a possible D gene (5 bases). The germline V gene encodes CDR1 MNHEY and CDR2 SVGAGI. CDR3 length equals 14 residues. V was pared by 6 bases and J by 6 bases, with 18 bases between.